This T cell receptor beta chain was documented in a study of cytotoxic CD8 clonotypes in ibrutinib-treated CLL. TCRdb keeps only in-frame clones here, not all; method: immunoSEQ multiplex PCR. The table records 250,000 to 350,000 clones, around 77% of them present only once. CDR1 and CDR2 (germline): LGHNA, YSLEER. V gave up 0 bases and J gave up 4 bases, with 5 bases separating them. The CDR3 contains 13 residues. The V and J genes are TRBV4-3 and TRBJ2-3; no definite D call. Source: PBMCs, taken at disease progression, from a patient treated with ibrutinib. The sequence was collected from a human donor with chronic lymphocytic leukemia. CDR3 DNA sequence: TGCGCCAGCAGCCAAGAGACGGCAGATACGCAGTATTTT. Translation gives CASSQETADTQYF.